This T cell receptor (beta chain) was captured in a study of identical twins (dated by TCRdb to 2015 to 2016). Concerning the study at large: To test whether fetal clonotypes persist, the study used deep sequencing on TCR alpha and beta repertoires from monozygotic twins, unrelated adults of various ages, and cord blood. To rule out contamination, replicate twin experiments were performed at different times with different library preparation protocols. Paper-wide results and their limitations: In monozygotic twins, recombination models systematically underestimated out-of-frame TCR alpha sharing, but the models matched the sharing seen between unrelated individuals. Compared with coincidental sharing between unrelated individuals, out-of-frame TCR alpha sequences shared between twins showed an excess of sequences with low generation probability. Fewer insertions were carried by abundant cord blood beta clonotypes; a weaker similar trend was observed in young adult naive repertoires, while no such trend was observed in memory repertoires. Invariant T cells such as MAIT and iNKT could partly confound zero-insertion analyses, although diverse VJ usage argued against such confounding for most clonotypes. Conclusions relied on cross-sectional statistical analysis, since the same donors could not be followed over many years. A weaker excess of twin sharing was found in beta out-of-frame sequences because the signal-to-noise ratio was lowered by fewer shared sequences.

All donors were healthy Caucasians. Three pairs of female monozygotic twins, all aged roughly 18 to 29 years, made up the twin cohort. Peripheral blood mononuclear cells were the source from which RNA for the TCR libraries was isolated. The junction carries 15 bases between V and J, which are trimmed by 1 base and 4 bases respectively. There are 15 amino acids in the CDR3, from cysteine to valine inclusive. Only the CDR3 portion is preserved as DNA: 45 bases, with reading frame beginning at the first base. CDR1 and CDR2 (SGHDT, YYEEEE) derive from the germline V gene. As concerns this clonotype: Its antigen has not been determined. No quality values exist for individual bases; no much larger clone is one base distant.

To prepare the library, 5' RACE was applied. These reads were obtained on an Illumina HiSeq 2000. A universal primer binding site was added through template switching, and the final cDNA carried a unique molecular identifier so that TCR cDNA molecules could be counted accurately. Specific primers in the conserved constant-segment region were used to synthesize first-strand cDNA for TCR alpha and beta chains. To control for contamination, each cDNA library was double barcoded with a SMART-Mk sample barcode plus Illumina barcodes. TruSeq adapter sequences along with Illumina sample barcodes were introduced in two successive PCR steps. Sequencing of the TCR alpha and beta cDNA libraries was done on the Illumina HiSeq platform using custom primers. The authors' analysis ran thus. MiGEC processed the raw reads to extract unique molecular identifiers, while MiXCR was used to determine the CDR3 positions. For each individual, recombination models were inferred using an EM algorithm with the repgenHMM and IGoR tools. Shared clonotypes were analyzed with the tcR package in R, and sharing was normalized by the product of cloneset sizes. Out-of-frame nonproductive sequences were analyzed to study raw recombination free of thymic and clonal selection effects. TCRdb trimmed public reads at Q25 via fastp, called clones via MiXCR and kept in-frame beta chains. CDR3 protein sequences are deduplicated, and each keeps its most common genes and DNA. TCRdb's processing, not the authors', yielded these V and J calls. This sample lists about 900,000 distinct CDR3 sequences; over 9% were detected once. 1.5% to 2% of the sample goes to the ten largest clones.

The data also belong to a second study, concerning yellow fever vaccine responses in identical twins. The second study also describes: According to the authors, in identical twins the way T cells responded to vaccination appeared partly convergent and partly personalized. In the study, vaccine-responding T cell clones were precisely tracked in identical twins.

The TCR was taken from a woman aged 18 to 35 in good health. Source material: PBMCs. The rearrangement joined TRBV5-6 to TRBJ2-7; TRBD1 is a possible D gene, resting on 5 matching bases. The CDR3 reads CASSLLQAPSYEQYV. The DNA sequence is as follows: TGTGCCAGCAGCTTGTTACAGGCACCGTCTTACGAGCAGTACGTC.